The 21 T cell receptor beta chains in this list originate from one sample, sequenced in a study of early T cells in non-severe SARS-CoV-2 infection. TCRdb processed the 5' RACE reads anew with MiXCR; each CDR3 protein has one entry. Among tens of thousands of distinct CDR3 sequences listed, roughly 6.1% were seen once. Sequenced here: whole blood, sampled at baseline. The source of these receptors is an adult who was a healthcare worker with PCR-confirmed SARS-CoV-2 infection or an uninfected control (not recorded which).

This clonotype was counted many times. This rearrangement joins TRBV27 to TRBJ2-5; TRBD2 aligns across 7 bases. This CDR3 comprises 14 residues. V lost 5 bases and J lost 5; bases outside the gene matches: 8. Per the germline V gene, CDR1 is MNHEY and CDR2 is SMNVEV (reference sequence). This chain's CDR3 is CASSVREARETQYF. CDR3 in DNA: TGTGCCAGCAGTGTTCGGGAGGCCCGCGAGACCCAGTACTTC.

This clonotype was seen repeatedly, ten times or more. This CDR3 reads CASSQTSGQETQYF. Here the CDR3 DNA reads TGTGCCAGCAGCCAGACTAGCGGCCAAGAGACCCAGTACTTC. The rearrangement joins TRBV14 to TRBJ2-5, with 9 bases aligning to TRBD2. The junction had 0 bases not matched to a gene; V was cut back by 3 bases and J by 1 base. Germline lookup yields CDR1 SGHDN and CDR2 FVKESK. The CDR3 is made up of 14 amino acids.

This CDR3 is CASTAIGGARTDTQYF. Here the CDR3 DNA reads TGTGCCAGCACTGCAATCGGGGGGGCCCGCACAGATACGCAGTATTTT. This chain connects TRBV6-6 to TRBJ2-3; 8 bases fit TRBD2. After removal of 7 bases from V and 1 base from J, the junction contained 10 bases not matched to a gene. Germline-derived CDR1 and CDR2 are MNHNY and SVGAGI (reference sequence). The CDR3 length is 16 residues.

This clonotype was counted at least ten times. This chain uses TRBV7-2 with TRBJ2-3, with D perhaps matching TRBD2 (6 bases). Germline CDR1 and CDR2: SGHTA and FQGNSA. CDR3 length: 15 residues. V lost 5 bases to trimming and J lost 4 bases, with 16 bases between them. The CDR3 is CASSTGTGEADTQYF. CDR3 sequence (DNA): TGTGCCAGCAGCACGGGGACCGGGGAGGCAGATACGCAGTATTTT.

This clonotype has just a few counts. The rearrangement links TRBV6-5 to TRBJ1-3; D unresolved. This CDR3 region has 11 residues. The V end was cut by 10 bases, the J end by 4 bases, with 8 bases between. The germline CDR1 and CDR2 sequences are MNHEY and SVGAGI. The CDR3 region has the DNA TGTGCCACCAACCTCGGAAACACCATATATTTT. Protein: CATNLGNTIYF.

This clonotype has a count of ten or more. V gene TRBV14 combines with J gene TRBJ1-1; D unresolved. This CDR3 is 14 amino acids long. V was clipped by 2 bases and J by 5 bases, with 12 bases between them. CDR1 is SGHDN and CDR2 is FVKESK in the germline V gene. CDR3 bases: TGTGCCAGCAGCCAATTCAGAGGAGGGACTGAAGCTTTCTTT. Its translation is CASSQFRGGTEAFF.

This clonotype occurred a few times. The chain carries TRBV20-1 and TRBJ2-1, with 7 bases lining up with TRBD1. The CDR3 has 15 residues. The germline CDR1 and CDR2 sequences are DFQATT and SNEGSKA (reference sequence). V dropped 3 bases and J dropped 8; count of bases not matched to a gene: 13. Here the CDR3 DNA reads TGCAGTGCTAGTCCACCGGGACAGATTAGAGATGAGCAGTTCTTC. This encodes CSASPPGQIRDEQFF.

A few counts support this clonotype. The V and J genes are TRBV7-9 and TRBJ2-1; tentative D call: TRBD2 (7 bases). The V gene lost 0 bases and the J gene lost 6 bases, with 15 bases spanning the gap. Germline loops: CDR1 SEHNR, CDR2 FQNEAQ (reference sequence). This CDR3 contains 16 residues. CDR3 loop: CASSLARGQPFNEQFF. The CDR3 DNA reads TGTGCCAGCAGCTTAGCGCGGGGGCAGCCCTTCAATGAGCAGTTCTTC. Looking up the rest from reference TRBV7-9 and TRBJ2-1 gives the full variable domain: DTGVSQNPRHKITKRGQNVTFRCDPISEHNRLYWYRQTLGQGPEFLTYFQNEAQLEKSRLLSDRFSAERPKGSFSTLEIQRTEQGDSAMYLCASSLARGQPFNEQFFGPGTRLTVL.

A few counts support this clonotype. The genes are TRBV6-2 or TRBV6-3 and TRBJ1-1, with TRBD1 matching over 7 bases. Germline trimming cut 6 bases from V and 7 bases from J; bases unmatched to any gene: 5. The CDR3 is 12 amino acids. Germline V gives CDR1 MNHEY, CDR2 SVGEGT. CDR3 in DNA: TGTGCCAGCAGCAACAGGGGCTTTGAAGCTTTCTTT. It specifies CASSNRGFEAFF.

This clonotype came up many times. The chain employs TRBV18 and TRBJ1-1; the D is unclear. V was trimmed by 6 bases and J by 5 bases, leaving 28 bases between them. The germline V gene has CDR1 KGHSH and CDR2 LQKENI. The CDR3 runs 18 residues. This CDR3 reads CASSPSPLGSLKRTEAFF. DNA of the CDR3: TGTGCCAGCTCCCCTTCCCCTTTGGGGTCCCTGAAAAGGACTGAAGCTTTCTTT. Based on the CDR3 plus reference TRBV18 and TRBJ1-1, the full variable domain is NAGVMQNPRHLVRRRGQEARLRCSPMKGHSHVYWYRQLPEEGLKFMVYLQKENIIDESGMPKERFSAEFPKEGPSILRIQQVVRGDSAAYFCASSPSPLGSLKRTEAFFGQGTRLTVV.

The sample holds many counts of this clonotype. CDR3 protein: CASSRLGRQAETQYF. In nucleotides, the CDR3 is TGCGCCAGCAGCCGTCTGGGGCGACAGGCGGAGACCCAGTACTTC. The chain uses TRBV4-1 and TRBJ2-5; a weak D match, TRBD1 (6 bases). This CDR3 has 15 residues. Germline-derived CDR1 and CDR2 are MGHRA and YSYEKL. The V end lost 4 bases, the J end lost 5 bases, and 17 bases lay between the germline ends.

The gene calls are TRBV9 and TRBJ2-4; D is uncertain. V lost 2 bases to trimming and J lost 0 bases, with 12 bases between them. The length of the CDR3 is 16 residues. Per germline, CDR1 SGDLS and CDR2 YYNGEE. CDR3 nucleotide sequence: TGTGCCAGCAGCGTCAGCCCGGATCTAGCCAAAAACATTCAGTACTTC. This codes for CASSVSPDLAKNIQYF.

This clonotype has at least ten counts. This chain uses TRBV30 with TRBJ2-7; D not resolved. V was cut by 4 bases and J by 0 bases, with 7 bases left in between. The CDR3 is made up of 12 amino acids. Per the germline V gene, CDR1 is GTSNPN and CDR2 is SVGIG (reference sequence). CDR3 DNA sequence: TGTGCCTGGACCCAGAGCTCCTACGAGCAGTACTTC. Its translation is CAWTQSSYEQYF.

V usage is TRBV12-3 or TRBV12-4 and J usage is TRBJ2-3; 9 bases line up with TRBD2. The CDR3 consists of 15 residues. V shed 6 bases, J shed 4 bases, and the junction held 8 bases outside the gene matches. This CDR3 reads CASSPEVAGADTQYF. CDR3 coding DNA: TGTGCCAGCAGCCCCGAGGTAGCGGGGGCAGATACGCAGTATTTT.

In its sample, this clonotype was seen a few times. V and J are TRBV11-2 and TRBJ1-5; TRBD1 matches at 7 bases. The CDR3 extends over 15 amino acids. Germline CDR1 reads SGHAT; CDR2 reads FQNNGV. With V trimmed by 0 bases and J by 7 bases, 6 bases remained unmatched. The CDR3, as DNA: TGTGCCAGCAGCTTAGATGGACAGGAGGGACAGCCCCAGCATTTT. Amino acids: CASSLDGQEGQPQHF.

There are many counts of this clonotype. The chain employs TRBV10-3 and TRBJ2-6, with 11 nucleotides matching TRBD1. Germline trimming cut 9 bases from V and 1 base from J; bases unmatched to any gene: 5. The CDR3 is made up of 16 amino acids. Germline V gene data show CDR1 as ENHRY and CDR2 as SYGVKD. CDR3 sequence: CAIHGTGGSGANVLTF. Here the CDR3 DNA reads TGTGCCATTCACGGGACAGGGGGATCTGGGGCCAACGTCCTGACTTTC.

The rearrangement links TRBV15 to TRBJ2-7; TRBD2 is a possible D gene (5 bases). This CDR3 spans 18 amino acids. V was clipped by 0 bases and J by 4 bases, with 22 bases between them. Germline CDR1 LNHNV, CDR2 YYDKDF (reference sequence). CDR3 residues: CATSRDFLKLGDQYEQYF. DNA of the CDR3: TGTGCCACCAGCAGAGATTTCCTTAAACTAGGAGATCAATACGAGCAGTACTTC.

The CDR3 sequence is CASSPIGGRGTGELFF. For the CDR3, the DNA is TGTGCCAGCAGTCCAATCGGGGGGAGGGGCACCGGGGAGCTGTTTTTT. This rearrangement joins TRBV12-3 or TRBV12-4 to TRBJ2-2, with 7 nucleotides matching TRBD2. The junction had 10 bases not matched to a gene; V was cut back by 5 bases and J by 4 bases. This CDR3 contains 16 residues.

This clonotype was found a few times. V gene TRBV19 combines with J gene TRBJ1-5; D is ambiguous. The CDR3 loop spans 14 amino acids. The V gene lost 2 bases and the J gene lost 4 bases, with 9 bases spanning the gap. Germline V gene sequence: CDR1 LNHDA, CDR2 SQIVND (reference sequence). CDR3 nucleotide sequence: TGTGCCAGTAGTATACAACGAGAAAATCAGCCCCAGCATTTT. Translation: CASSIQRENQPQHF. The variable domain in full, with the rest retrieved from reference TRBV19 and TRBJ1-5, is DGGITQSPKYLFRKEGQNVTLSCEQNLNHDAMYWYRQDPGQGLRLIYYSQIVNDFQKGDIAEGYSVSREKKESFPLTVTSAQKNPTAFYLCASSIQRENQPQHFGDGTRLSIL.

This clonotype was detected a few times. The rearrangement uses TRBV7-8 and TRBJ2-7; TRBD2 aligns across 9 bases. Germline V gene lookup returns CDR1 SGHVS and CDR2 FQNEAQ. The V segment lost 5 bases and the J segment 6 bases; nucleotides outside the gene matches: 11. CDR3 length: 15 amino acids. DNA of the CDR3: TGTGCCAGCAGCGCCCGACTAGCGGAAATGGGCGAGCAGTACTTC. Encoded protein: CASSARLAEMGEQYF.

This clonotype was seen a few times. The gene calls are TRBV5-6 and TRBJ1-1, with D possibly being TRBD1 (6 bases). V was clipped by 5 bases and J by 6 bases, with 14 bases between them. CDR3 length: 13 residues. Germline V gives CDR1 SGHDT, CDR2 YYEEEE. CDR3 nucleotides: TGTGCCAGCAGGAAGGGACACCTTCCTGAAGCTTTCTTT. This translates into CASRKGHLPEAFF. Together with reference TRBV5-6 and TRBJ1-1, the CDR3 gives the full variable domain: DAGVTQSPTHLIKTRGQQVTLRCSPKSGHDTVSWYQQALGQGPQFIFQYYEEEERQRGNFPDRFSGHQFPNYSSELNVNALLLGDSALYLCASRKGHLPEAFFGQGTRLTVV.